Given below is one TCR beta chain in context. No cognate antigen has been identified for it. The record has no base qualities; no much larger clone is one base away. Via the germline V gene, CDR1 is SQVTM and CDR2 ANQGSEA. The CDR3, from cysteine to phenylalanine, totals 13 residues. Solely the CDR3 DNA is kept, with 39 bases framed from the first base. V is pared back by 5 bases and J by 5 bases, with 15 bases lying between the germline termini. This specimen comes from a study of T cell responses to AZD1222 COVID-19 vaccine (dated by TCRdb to 2020 to 2023). Some background on the complete study: AZD1222 recipients whose second dose came at about 4 weeks and those whose second dose came at about 12 weeks were combined into one group, since spike-specific TCR depth and breadth did not differ between the two schedules. A total of more than 230 trial participants underwent TCR sequencing, of whom nearly 210 received two doses of AZD1222 and 26 received two doses of the MenACWY control vaccine. Enrollment into the trials was organized by age into subgroups of 18-55, 56-69 and 70-plus years, and those subgroups contained approximately 150, 30 and 60 TCR-sequenced participants, respectively. Overall study outcomes, separate from this receptor: Nearly half of unique spike-specific TCRs reportedly recognized epitopes outside regions mutated in the B.1.351 and B.1.1.7 variants. Only five to seven AZD1222 recipients were SARS-CoV-2 seropositive at baseline, limiting conclusions about previously exposed vaccinees. In the small 56-69-year group, the increase in depth fell short of significance, most likely because of low power. A significant rise in spike-specific TCR breadth and depth was observed after two AZD1222 doses relative to day 0 and relative to MenACWY recipients. Because no samples from the day 14 peak response were available, repertoires could be characterized only after the peak T cell response. Most participants were white British and females outnumbered males, and the authors suggested that clonal diversity may have been underestimated. The vaccine-associated CD4 TCRs covered the entire spike protein, and the dominant responses fell in regions 160-218 and 743-854.

The CDR3 regions of human TCRbeta chains were analyzed by immunosequencing. The authors' analysis ran thus. TCRs in the repertoires were compared against a reference library of SARS-CoV-2-specific TCRs that had been generated with the MIRA antigen-specificity platform. Breadth meant the fraction of unique TCRs that were SARS-CoV-2-associated, whereas depth meant the fraction of total T cells that were SARS-CoV-2-associated. Using the MIRA data, each spike-specific TCR was assigned both to the spike region to which the TCR was reactive and to a CD4 or CD8 class. Log10-transformed breadth and depth values were compared by one-way ANOVA with Sidak's multiple comparisons tests. Entries here come from immuneACCESS through TCRdb and include only in-frame sequences with V and J called. Some clones fail to appear in such tables; in the studies checked, an unresolved V gene covers under half of the shortfall, and the cause of the remainder is unknown. For V, J and clone size, that table is used; D and trimming come from the DNA. This sample gives about 82,000 clones in total; 70% to 90% of them show up just once. Of the sample, around 5% falls within the top ten clones.

Interpreted using the paper, the time point label stands for: baseline before first vaccination. Vaccinee samples came from UK trials COV001 and COV002, including a single-blind randomized controlled phase 2/3 trial of AZD1222 (ChAdOx1 nCoV-19) in healthy adults. Trial participant PBMC samples were collected at day 0 and day 28 after the second dose for TCRbeta chain sequencing. The receptor chain draws on TRBV29-1 and TRBJ1-1, with a tentative D gene TRBD1 over 5 matching bases. This sequence originates from an adult in good health. Sequences were derived from peripheral blood, sampled on day 0 of AZD1222 vaccination. The DNA sequence is TGCAGCGTTCAGGTTTTGGGGGGAACTGAAGCTTTCTTT. Translated, it reads CSVQVLGGTEAFF. The reference TRBV29-1 and TRBJ1-1 proteins fill in what lies around the CDR3, so the full variable domain reads SAVISQKPSRDICQRGTSLTIQCQVDSQVTMMFWYRQQPGQSLTLIATANQGSEATYESGFVIDKFPISRPNLTFSTLTVSNMSPEDSSIYLCSVQVLGGTEAFFGQGTRLTVV.